This TCR beta chain is drawn from a study of shared clonotypes between healthy human individuals. The CDR3 is made up of 14 amino acids. With 3 bases removed from V and 8 bases from J, the gap between germline ends came to 14 bases. Germline-derived CDR1 and CDR2 are SEHNR and FQNEAQ (reference sequence). This table comes from immunoSEQ multiplex PCR, and its TCRdb copy is limited to in-frame clones, with some not included. The repertoire holds approximately 1.5 million clones, with less than 99% as singletons. The material sequenced was naive CD4+ T cells sorted from blood. Described subset: CD45RA+ positively selected. This rearrangement joins TRBV7-9 to TRBJ2-1, with no clear D. This sequence originates from a man between 25 and 39 years old in good health. The CDR3 sequence: CASSFQALGDEQFF. In nucleotides, the CDR3 is TGTGCCAGCAGCTTTCAGGCCCTAGGCGATGAGCAGTTCTTC.